The 8 T cell receptor beta chains reported below all come from one sample, sequenced in a study of CXCR3-negative and CXCR3-positive naive CD8 T cells. Study-level points and caveats: CXCR3-negative naive cells had less hydrophobic TRB CDR3s than did CXCR3-positive naive cells.

The TRB libraries of cDNA were built by UMI-labeled 5' RACE. Reanalyzing the 5' RACE reads, TCRdb keeps one entry per CDR3 protein, without DNA. The specimen's table records 150,000 to 170,000 distinct CDR3 sequences. Antigens for these TCRs are unknown. The sequenced sample was naive CXCR3+ CD8+ T cells from blood. The sample's subset: CD45RO-CCR7+CD27+CD95- naive CD8+ T cells expressing CXCR3 (TNR3+). These receptors were taken from a human donor in good health. Some clones in this sample may be carry-over from other donors' samples.

The chain has TRBV3-1 and TRBJ2-1; TCRdb names TRBD2, which stays unverified in the absence of DNA. The germline V gene encodes CDR1 LGHDT and CDR2 YNNKEL (reference sequence). This CDR3 comprises 15 residues. CDR3 loop: CASSKTSGVRDEQFF.

The rearrangement uses TRBV20-1 and TRBJ2-7; TCRdb proposes TRBD2, but this gene call is untestable without DNA. Germline-derived CDR1 and CDR2 are DFQATT and SNEGSKA (reference sequence). The length of the CDR3 is 17 residues. The CDR3 spells CSASSRGLAWDAYEQYF.

This CDR3 is CSVGGGVSYNEQFF. The chain combines TRBV29-1 with TRBJ2-1; TCRdb calls TRBD2, which cannot be checked without DNA. Germline lookup yields CDR1 SQVTM and CDR2 ANQGSEA. CDR3 size: 14 residues.

This rearrangement joins TRBV12-3 or TRBV12-4 to TRBJ1-2; TCRdb reports TRBD1, a call that lacks DNA to check it against. This CDR3 has 14 residues. CDR3 loop: CASSAPGGVDGYTF.

The V gene is TRBV20-1, the J gene TRBJ1-1. The CDR3 covers 14 residues. Germline V gene sequence: CDR1 DFQATT, CDR2 SNEGSKA (reference sequence). The CDR3 reads CSAEATSGNTEAFF.

The CDR3 is CAISGAGTGENIQYF. The rearrangement joins TRBV10-3 to TRBJ2-4; the D call of TRBD1 rests on TCRdb alone, since no DNA is present to check it. The CDR3 contains 15 residues. CDR1 and CDR2 (germline): ENHRY, SYGVKD.

The chain links TRBV14 to TRBJ2-5; the D call from TCRdb, TRBD2, cannot be confirmed without DNA. Germline CDR1 reads SGHDN; CDR2 reads FVKESK. The CDR3 spans 13 residues. The CDR3 reads CASRTIWEETQYF.

This chain joins TRBV9 and TRBJ2-5. The CDR3 is 13 amino acids. Germline V gene sequence: CDR1 SGDLS, CDR2 YYNGEE. This CDR3 reads CASNLDGQETQYF.